This T cell receptor beta chain was sequenced in a study of shared clonotypes between healthy human individuals. Study results and caveats: Roughly 5% of naive CD4 clonotypes were common to a few donors. On the whole, naive subsets had larger estimated richness than memory subsets had. Sampling included only blood; tissue repertoires likely differ.

This clone showed up just a few times. The target antigen is unknown. Different DNA sequences within this sample yield the same CDR3. TCRdb's copy holds only in-frame clones and misses some; the assay was immunoSEQ multiplex PCR. The sample holds roughly 2 million clones, approximately 95% seen once. CD45RO-negative CD8 cells positively selected for CCR7 made up the naive population, which excluded terminally differentiated effector memory CD45RA+ cells. The sequence was obtained from a man between 18 and 35 years old in good health. The specimen sequenced was naive CD8+ T cells sorted from blood.

The CDR3 nucleotides read TGTGCCAGCAGCTTAGGCACAGATACGCAGTATTTT. This sequence encodes CASSLGTDTQYF. The genes are TRBV7-6 and TRBJ2-3, with unresolved D. CDR3 size: 12 residues. Germline V gene data show CDR1 as SGHVS and CDR2 as FNYEAQ. V was trimmed by 1 base and J by 1 base, leaving 0 bases between them. Looking up the rest from reference TRBV7-6 and TRBJ2-3 gives the full variable domain: GAGVSQSPRYKVTKRGQDVALRCDPISGHVSLYWYRQALGQGPEFLTYFNYEAQQDKSGLPNDRFSAERPEGSISTLTIQRTEQRDSAMYRCASSLGTDTQYFGPGTRLTVL.